This record looks at one TCR beta chain sequence and its context. Its target is not known. The sequencing template was cDNA reverse transcribed from extracted RNA. TCRdb keeps only in-frame clones here, not all; method: immunoSEQ multiplex PCR. The table records approximately 150,000 clones, about three fifths of them present only once. Cell sorting on a FACSAria was used to separate CD4+ and CD8+ T cells from the PBMCs. These data belong to a study of CD8+ T cells in alopecia areata. Study observations and caveats: Scalp sample data also include resident alphabeta T cells from normal skin. Compared with normal scalp, lesional scalp had higher clonality and more expanded CD8+ clones. Patients shared TCRs less clearly than mice did, possibly for HLA-related reasons.

The CDR3 is made up of 14 amino acids. Trimming left V 0 bases short and J 5 bases short, with 9 bases between. The TCR originated in a human donor in good health. The V gene is TRBV23-1, the J gene TRBJ2-3, with D tentatively TRBD1 (6 bases). TRBV23-1 is an open reading frame whose function is uncertain. Sequenced sample: CD4+ T cells sorted from blood. As DNA, the CDR3 is TGCGCCAGCAGTCAATCAGAGGGGGTAGATACGCAGTATTTT. This gives the protein CASSQSEGVDTQYF.